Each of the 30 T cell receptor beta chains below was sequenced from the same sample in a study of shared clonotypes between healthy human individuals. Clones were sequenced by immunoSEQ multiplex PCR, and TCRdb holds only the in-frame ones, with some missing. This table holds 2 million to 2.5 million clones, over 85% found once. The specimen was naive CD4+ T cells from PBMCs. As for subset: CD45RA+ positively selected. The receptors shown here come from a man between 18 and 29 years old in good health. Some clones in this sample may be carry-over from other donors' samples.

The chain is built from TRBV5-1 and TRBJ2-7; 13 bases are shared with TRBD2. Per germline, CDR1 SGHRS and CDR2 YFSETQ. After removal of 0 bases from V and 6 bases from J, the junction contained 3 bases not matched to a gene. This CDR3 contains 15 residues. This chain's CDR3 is CASSLGTSGRFEQYF. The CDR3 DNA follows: TGCGCCAGCAGCTTGGGGACTAGCGGGAGATTCGAGCAGTACTTC.

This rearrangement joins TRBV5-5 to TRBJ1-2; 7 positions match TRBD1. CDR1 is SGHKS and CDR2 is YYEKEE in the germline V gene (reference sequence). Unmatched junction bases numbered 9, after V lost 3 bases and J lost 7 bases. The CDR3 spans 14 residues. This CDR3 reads CASSYTGTEGGYTF. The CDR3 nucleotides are TGTGCCAGCAGCTATACCGGGACAGAGGGTGGCTACACCTTC.

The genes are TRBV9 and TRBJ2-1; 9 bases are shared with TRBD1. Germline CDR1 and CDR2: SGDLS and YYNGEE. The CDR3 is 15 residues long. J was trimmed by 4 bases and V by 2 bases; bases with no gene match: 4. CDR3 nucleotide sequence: TGTGCCAGCAGCGTCGGGACAGGGAAATACAATGAGCAGTTCTTC. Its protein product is CASSVGTGKYNEQFF.

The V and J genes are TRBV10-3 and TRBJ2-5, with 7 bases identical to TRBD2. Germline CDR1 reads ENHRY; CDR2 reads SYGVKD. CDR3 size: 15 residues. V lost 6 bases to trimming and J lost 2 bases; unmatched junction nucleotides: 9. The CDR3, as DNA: TGTGCCATCAGGGGGATCGTGGGAGGGCAAGAGACCCAGTACTTC. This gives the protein CAIRGIVGGQETQYF.

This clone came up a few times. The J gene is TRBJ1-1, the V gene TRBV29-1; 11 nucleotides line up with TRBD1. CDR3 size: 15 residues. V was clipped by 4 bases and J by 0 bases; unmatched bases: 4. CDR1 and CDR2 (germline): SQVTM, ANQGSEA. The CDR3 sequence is CSVVGQGVMNTEAFF. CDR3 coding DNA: TGCAGCGTTGTGGGACAGGGGGTGATGAACACTGAAGCTTTCTTT.

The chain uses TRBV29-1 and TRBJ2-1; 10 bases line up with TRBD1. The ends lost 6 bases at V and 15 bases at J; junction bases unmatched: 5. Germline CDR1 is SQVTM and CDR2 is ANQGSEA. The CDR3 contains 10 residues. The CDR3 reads CSVRGTGAFF. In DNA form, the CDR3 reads TGCAGCGTCCGCGGGACAGGGGCGTTCTTC.

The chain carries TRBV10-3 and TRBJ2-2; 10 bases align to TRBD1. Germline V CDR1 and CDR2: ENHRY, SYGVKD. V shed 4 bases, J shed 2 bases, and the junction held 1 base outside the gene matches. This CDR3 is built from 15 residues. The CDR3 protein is CAISGTGGNTGELFF. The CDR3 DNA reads TGTGCCATCAGTGGGACAGGGGGAAACACCGGGGAGCTGTTTTTT.

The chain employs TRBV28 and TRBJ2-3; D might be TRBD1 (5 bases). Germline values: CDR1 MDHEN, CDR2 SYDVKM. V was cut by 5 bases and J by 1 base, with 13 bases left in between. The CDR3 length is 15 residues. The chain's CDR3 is CASSRTGYRTDTQYF. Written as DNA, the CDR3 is TGTGCCAGCAGTCGTACAGGCTACCGCACAGATACGCAGTATTTT.

The CDR3 sequence is CASSSVLAGGYTEAFF. CDR3 in DNA: TGTGCCAGCAGCTCCGTCTTGGCAGGGGGCTACACTGAAGCTTTCTTT. The chain links TRBV11-1 to TRBJ1-1; TRBD1 agrees at 8 bases. CDR1 is SGHAT and CDR2 is FQDESV in the germline V gene (reference sequence). Germline trimming cut 4 bases from V and 3 bases from J; bases unmatched to any gene: 10. The CDR3 runs 16 residues.

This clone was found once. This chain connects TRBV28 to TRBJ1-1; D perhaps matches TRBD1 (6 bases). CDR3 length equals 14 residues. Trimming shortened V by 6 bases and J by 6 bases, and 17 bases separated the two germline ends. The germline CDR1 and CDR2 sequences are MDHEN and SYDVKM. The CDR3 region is CASSLQGSYAEAFF. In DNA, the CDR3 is TGTGCCAGCAGCCTACAGGGAAGTTACGCTGAAGCTTTCTTT.

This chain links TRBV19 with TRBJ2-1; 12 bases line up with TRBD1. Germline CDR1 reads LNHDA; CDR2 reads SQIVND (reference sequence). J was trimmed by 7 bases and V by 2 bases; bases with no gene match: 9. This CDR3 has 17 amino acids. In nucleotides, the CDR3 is TGTGCCAGTAGTATATTAGGGGACAGGGGGCTTTGGAATGAGCAGTTCTTC. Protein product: CASSILGDRGLWNEQFF.

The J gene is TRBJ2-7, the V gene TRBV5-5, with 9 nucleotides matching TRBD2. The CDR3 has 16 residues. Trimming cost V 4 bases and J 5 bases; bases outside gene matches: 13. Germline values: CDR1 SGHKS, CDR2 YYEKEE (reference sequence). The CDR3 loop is CASSTIVSGSKNEQYF. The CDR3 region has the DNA TGTGCCAGCAGCACTATCGTTAGCGGGAGCAAGAACGAGCAGTACTTC. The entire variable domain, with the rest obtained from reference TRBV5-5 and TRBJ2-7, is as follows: DAGVTQSPTHLIKTRGQQVTLRCSPISGHKSVSWYQQVLGQGPQFIFQYYEKEERGRGNFPDRFSARQFPNYSSELNVNALLLGDSALYLCASSTIVSGSKNEQYFGPGTRLTVT.

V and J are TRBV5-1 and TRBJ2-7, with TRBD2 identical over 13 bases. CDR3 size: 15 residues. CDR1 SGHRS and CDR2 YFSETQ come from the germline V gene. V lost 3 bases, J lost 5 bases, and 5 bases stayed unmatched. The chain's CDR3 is CASSSGTSGTDEQYF. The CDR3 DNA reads TGCGCCAGCAGCTCTGGGACTAGCGGGACTGACGAGCAGTACTTC.

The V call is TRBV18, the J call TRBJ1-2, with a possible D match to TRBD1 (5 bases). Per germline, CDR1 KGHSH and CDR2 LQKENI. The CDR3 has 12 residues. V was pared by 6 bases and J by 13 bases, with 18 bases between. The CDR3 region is CASSSAGTSLTF. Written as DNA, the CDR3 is TGTGCCAGCTCCTCCGCTGGGACTTCCCTCACCTTC.

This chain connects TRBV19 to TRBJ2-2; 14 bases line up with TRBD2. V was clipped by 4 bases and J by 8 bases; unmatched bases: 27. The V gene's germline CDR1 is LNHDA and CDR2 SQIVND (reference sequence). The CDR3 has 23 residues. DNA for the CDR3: TGTGCCAGTAGTACGGCCGGGACTAGCGGGAGTTCAACAAAGCTTTACGCGGGTGGGGAGCTGTTTTTT. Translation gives CASSTAGTSGSSTKLYAGGELFF.

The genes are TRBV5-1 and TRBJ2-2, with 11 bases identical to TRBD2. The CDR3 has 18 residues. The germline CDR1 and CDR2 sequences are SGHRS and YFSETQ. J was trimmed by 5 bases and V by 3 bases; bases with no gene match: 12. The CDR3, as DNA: TGCGCCAGCAGCTCCACTAAGGGGCTAGCGGGAGGAACCGGGGAGCTGTTTTTT. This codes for CASSSTKGLAGGTGELFF.

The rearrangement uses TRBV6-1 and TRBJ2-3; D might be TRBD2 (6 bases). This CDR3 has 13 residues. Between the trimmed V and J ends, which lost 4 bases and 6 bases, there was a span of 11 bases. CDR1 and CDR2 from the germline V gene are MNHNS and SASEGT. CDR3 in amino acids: CASSVRLVDTQYF. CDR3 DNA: TGTGCCAGCAGTGTTCGACTAGTGGATACGCAGTATTTT.

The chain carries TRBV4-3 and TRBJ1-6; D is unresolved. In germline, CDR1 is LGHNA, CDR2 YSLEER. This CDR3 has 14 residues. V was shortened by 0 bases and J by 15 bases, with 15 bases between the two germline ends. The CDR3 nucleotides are TGCGCCAGCAGCCAAGATAGGCGGGGATCTGTCCTCCACTTT. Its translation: CASSQDRRGSVLHF.

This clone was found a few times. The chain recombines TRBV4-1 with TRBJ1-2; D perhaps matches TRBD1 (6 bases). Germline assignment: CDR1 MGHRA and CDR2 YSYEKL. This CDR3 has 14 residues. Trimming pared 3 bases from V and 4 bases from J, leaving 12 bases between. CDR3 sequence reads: CASSQATGFYGYTF. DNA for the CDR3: TGCGCCAGCAGCCAGGCAACAGGGTTCTATGGCTACACCTTC.

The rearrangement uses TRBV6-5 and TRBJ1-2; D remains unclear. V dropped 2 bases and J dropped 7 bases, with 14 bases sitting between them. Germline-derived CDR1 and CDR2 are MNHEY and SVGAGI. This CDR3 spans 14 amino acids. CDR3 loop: CASSYRVRAGGYTF. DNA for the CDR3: TGTGCCAGCAGTTACAGAGTCCGGGCTGGTGGCTACACCTTC.

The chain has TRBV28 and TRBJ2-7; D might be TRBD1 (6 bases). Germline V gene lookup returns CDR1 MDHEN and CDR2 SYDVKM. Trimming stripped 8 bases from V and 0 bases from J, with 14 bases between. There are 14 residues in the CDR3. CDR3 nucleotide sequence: TGTGCCAGCTCCTCCGGGGACACCTCCTACGAGCAGTACTTC. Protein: CASSSGDTSYEQYF.

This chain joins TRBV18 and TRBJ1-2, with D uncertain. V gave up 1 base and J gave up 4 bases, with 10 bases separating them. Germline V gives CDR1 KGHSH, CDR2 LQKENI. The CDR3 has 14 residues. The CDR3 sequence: CASSPQDGPYGYTF. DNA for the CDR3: TGTGCCAGCTCACCACAGGACGGACCCTATGGCTACACCTTC.

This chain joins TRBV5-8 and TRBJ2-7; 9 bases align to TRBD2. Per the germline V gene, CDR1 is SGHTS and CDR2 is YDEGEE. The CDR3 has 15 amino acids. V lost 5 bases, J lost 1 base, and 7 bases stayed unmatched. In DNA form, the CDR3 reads TGTGCCAGCAGTTTTGCGGCGGGGGGGTCCTACGAGCAGTACTTC. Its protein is CASSFAAGGSYEQYF. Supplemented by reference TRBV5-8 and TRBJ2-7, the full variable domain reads EAGVTQSPTHLIKTRGQQATLRCSPISGHTSVYWYQQALGLGLQFLLWYDEGEERNRGNFPPRFSGRQFPNYSSELNVNALELEDSALYLCASSFAAGGSYEQYFGPGTRLTVT.

Here the CDR3 DNA reads TGTGCCAGCAGCCAGGTGTCGGGGGACACCGGGGAGCTGTTTTTT. Its translation: CASSQVSGDTGELFF. The chain recombines TRBV7-9 with TRBJ2-2; a possible D gene is TRBD2 (6 bases). The CDR3 sequence is 15 residues long. CDR1 is SEHNR and CDR2 is FQNEAQ in the germline V gene (reference sequence). The V gene lost 5 bases and the J gene lost 3 bases, with 13 bases spanning the gap.

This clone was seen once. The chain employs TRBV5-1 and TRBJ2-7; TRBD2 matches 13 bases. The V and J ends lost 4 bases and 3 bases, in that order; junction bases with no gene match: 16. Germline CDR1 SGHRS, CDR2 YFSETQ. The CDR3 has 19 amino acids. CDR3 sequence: CASSPRLAGGPQTDYEQYF. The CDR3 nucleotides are TGCGCCAGCAGCCCCCGACTAGCGGGAGGCCCCCAGACCGACTACGAGCAGTACTTC.

In nucleotides, the CDR3 is TGTGCCAGCAGTTCCTCGCAGGGGTTCCCCCGCGAGCAGTACTTC. This sequence encodes CASSSSQGFPREQYF. This chain connects TRBV28 to TRBJ2-7; weak D call: TRBD1 (6 bases). Trimming shortened V by 4 bases and J by 6 bases, and 19 bases separated the two germline ends. The CDR3 loop spans 15 amino acids. CDR1 and CDR2 from the germline V gene are MDHEN and SYDVKM.

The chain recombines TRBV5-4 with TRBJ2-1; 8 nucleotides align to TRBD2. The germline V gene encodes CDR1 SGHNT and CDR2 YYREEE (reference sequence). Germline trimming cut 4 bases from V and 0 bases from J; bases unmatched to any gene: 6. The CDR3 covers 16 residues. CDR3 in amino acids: CASSRSTSGSYNEQFF. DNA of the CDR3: TGTGCCAGCAGCCGAAGCACTAGCGGCTCCTACAATGAGCAGTTCTTC.

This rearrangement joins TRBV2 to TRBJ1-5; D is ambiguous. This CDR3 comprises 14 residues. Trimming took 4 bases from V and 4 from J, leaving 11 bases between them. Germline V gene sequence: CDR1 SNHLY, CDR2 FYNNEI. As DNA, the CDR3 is TGTGCCAGCAGTGGACCTCAGATAAATCAGCCCCAGCATTTT. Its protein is CASSGPQINQPQHF.

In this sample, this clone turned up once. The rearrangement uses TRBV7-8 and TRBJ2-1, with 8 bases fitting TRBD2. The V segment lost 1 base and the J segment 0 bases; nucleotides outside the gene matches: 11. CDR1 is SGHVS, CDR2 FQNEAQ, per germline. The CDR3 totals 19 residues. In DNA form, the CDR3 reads TGTGCCAGCAGCTTAGACCTAGCGGGCCGGGGGAGCTCCTACAATGAGCAGTTCTTC. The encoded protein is CASSLDLAGRGSSYNEQFF.

The CDR3 nucleotides are TGTGCCAGCAGCCCGGGACGGCCCTGGGGGGAGACCCAGTACTTC. Protein sequence: CASSPGRPWGETQYF. V is TRBV2 and J is TRBJ2-5; either TRBD1 or TRBD2 may supply D (5 bases each). The V gene lost 6 bases and the J gene lost 5 bases, with 19 bases spanning the gap. The CDR3 contains 15 residues. CDR1 is SNHLY, CDR2 FYNNEI, per germline.